This paragraph covers one T cell receptor beta chain sequence. TCRdb's copy holds only in-frame clones and misses some; the assay was immunoSEQ multiplex PCR. The data show 120,000 to 150,000 clones, with around four fifths seen just once and 3% to 4% held by the top ten. Cohorts were based on clinical histories the participants reported. These data are taken from a study of blood T cell repertoires in COVID-19. The sequenced sample was PBMCs or T cells enriched from blood (not recorded which). This receptor was identified in a woman aged 45-60 years with acute COVID-19.

The CDR3: CASRGRNGGLEQFF. In nucleotides, the CDR3 is TGTGCCAGCAGGGGGAGGAACGGGGGGCTTGAGCAGTTCTTC. The rearrangement joins TRBV7-2 to TRBJ2-1; D is perhaps TRBD2 (7 bases). The germline V gene encodes CDR1 SGHTA and CDR2 FQGNSA. This CDR3 is built from 14 residues. The V gene lost 6 bases and the J gene lost 9 bases, with 18 bases spanning the gap.